The clone carrying this T cell receptor beta chain has just one count. In the source study's methods: Amplification from reference gene primers served as the basis for estimated nucleated cell counts. The data were produced by immunoSEQ multiplex PCR, yet TCRdb's version contains in-frame clones alone and is incomplete. The V and J calls and clone size come from that table; D and trimming were worked out from the DNA. Of about 260,000 clones in the sample, 86% are singletons; the top ten hold around 9.1%. The sample belongs to a study of blood T cell repertoires in COVID-19. On the study more broadly: Acute-phase and convalescent COVID-19 samples originated in the United States, Italy and Spain.

There are 11 residues in the CDR3. Germline V gene data show CDR1 as SQVTM and CDR2 as ANQGSEA. Trimming took 3 bases from V and 7 from J, leaving 9 bases between them. The receptor was isolated from a man aged 40-49 years who had recovered from COVID-19. Sequencing was done on a sample of peripheral blood. The chain joins TRBV29-1 to TRBJ2-5; no clear D. The CDR3, as DNA: TGCAGCGTTGAGGGCCAGGTGACCCAGTACTTC. Protein: CSVEGQVTQYF.